One T cell receptor (beta chain) is described in this entry. Original analysis: Amplification of reference gene primers was used by the study to estimate nucleated cell counts. Profiled with immunoSEQ multiplex PCR; TCRdb holds only in-frame clones, not every one. Clonal size and the V and J genes are those of that table, whereas D and trimming came from the DNA. The table has 150,000 or so clones, roughly 82% seen once; the top ten hold more than 7.5%. The record originates from a study of blood T cell repertoires in COVID-19. Looking at the study overall: Donors in the United States, Italy and Spain gave samples during acute or convalescent COVID-19. PBMCs, B-cell-depleted T cells, or T cells were the source of the cDNA or gDNA that made up the material.

Sequenced sample: peripheral blood. The clonotype originates from a woman aged 65 to 85 with acute or convalescent COVID-19.

The chain's CDR3 is CASSSQAYSNQPQHF. The CDR3 region has the DNA TGTGCCAGCAGTTCACAGGCATATAGCAATCAGCCCCAGCATTTT. The V and J genes are TRBV28 and TRBJ1-5; TRBD1 might be the D (5 bases). Germline CDR1 reads MDHEN; CDR2 reads SYDVKM. The CDR3 length is 15 residues. The V end was cut by 4 bases, the J end by 0 bases, with 10 bases between.